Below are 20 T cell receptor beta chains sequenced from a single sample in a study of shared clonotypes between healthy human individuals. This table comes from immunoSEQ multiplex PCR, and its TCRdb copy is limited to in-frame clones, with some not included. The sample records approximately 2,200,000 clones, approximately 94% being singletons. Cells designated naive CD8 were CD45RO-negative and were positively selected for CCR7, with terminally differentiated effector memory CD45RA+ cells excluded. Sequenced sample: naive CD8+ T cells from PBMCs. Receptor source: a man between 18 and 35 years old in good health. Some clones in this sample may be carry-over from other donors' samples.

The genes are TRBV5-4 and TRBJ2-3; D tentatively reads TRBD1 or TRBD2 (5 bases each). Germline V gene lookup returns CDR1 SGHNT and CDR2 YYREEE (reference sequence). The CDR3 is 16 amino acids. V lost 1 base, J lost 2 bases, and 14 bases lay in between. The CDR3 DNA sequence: TGTGCCAGCAGCTTGCCTTGGGGGTCCGACACAGATACGCAGTATTTT. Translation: CASSLPWGSDTDTQYF.

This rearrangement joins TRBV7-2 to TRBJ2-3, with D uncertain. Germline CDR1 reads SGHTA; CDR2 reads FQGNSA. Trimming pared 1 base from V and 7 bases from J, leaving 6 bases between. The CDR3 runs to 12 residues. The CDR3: CASSLGQYTQYF. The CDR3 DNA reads TGTGCCAGCAGCTTAGGGCAATATACGCAGTATTTT.

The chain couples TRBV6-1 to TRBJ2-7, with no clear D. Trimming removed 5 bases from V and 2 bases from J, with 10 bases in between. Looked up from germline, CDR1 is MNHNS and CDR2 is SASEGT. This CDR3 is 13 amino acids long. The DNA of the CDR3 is TGTGCCAGCAGTACAGCAACCCCCTACGAGCAGTACTTC. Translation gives CASSTATPYEQYF.

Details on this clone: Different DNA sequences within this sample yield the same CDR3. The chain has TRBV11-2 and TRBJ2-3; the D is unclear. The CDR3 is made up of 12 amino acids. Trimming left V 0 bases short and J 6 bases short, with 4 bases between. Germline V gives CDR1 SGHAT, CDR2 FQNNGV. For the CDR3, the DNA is TGTGCCAGCAGCTTAGATCGCGATACGCAGTATTTT. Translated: CASSLDRDTQYF. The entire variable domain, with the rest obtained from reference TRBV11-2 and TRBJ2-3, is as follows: EAGVAQSPRYKIIEKRQSVAFWCNPISGHATLYWYQQILGQGPKLLIQFQNNGVVDDSQLPKDRFSAERLKGVDSTLKIQPAKLEDSAVYLCASSLDRDTQYFGPGTRLTVL.

For the CDR3, the DNA is TGCGCCAGCAGCCAAGGGGACAGGGGGTGGGGTCGCTACAATGAGCAGTTCTTC. Translating it yields CASSQGDRGWGRYNEQFF. The chain joins TRBV4-1 to TRBJ2-1, with 11 bases that match TRBD1. The V gene end was trimmed by 1 base and the J gene end by 3 bases; junction bases not matched to a gene: 8. Germline V CDR1 and CDR2: MGHRA, YSYEKL. The CDR3 is made up of 18 amino acids.

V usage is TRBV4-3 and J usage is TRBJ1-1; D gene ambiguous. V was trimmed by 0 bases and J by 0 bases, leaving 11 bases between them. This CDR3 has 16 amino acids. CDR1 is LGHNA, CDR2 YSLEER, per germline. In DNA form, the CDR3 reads TGCGCCAGCAGCCAAGATCCTGCGGGGATGAACACTGAAGCTTTCTTT. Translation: CASSQDPAGMNTEAFF.

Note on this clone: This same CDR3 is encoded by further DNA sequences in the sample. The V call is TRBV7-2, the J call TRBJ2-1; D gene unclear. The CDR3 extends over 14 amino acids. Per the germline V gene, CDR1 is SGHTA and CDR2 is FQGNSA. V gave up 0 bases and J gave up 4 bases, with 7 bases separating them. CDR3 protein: CASSLAGSYNEQFF. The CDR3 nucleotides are TGTGCCAGCAGCTTAGCGGGATCGTACAATGAGCAGTTCTTC.

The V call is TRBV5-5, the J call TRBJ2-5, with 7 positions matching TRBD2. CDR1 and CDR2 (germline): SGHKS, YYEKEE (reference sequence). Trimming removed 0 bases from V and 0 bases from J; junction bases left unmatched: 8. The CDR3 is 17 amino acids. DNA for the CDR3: TGTGCCAGCAGCTTGGCCTGGTCTAGCGGATACCAAGAGACCCAGTACTTC. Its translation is CASSLAWSSGYQETQYF.

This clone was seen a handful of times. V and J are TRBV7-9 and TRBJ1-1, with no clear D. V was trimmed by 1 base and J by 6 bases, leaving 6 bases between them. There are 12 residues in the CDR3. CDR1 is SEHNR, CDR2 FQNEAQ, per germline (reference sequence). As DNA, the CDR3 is TGTGCCAGCAGCTTAGTGGTCGCTGAAGCTTTCTTT. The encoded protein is CASSLVVAEAFF.

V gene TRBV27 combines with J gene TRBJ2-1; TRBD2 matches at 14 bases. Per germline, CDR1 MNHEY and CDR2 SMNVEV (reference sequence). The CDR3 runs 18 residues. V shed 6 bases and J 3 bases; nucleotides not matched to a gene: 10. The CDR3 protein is CASSTGLAGESFYNEQFF. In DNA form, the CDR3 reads TGTGCCAGCAGCACGGGACTAGCGGGAGAGTCTTTCTACAATGAGCAGTTCTTC.

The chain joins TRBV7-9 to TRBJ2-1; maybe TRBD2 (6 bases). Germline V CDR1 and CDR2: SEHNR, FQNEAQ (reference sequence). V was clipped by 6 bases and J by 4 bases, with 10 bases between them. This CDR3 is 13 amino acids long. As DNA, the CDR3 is TGTGCCAGCAGAACGGGACTTTACAATGAGCAGTTCTTC. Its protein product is CASRTGLYNEQFF.

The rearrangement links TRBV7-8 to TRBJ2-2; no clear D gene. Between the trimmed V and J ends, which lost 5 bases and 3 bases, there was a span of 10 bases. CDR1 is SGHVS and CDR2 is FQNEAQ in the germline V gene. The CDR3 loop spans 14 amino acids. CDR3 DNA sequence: TGTGCCAGCAGCACCCCTTTTGACACCGGGGAGCTGTTTTTT. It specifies CASSTPFDTGELFF.

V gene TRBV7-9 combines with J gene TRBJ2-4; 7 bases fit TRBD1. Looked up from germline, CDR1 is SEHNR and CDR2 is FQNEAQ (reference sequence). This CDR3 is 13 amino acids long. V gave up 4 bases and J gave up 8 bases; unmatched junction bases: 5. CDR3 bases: TGTGCCAGCAGCTGGGACAGTACGGACATTCAGTACTTC. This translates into CASSWDSTDIQYF.

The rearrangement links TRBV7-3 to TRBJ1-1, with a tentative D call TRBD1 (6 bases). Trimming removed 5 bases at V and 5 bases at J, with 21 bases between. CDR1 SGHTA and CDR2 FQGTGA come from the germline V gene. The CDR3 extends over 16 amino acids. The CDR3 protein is CASSPGPGALGTEAFF. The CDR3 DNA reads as TGTGCCAGCAGCCCAGGGCCGGGGGCGCTTGGGACTGAAGCTTTCTTT.

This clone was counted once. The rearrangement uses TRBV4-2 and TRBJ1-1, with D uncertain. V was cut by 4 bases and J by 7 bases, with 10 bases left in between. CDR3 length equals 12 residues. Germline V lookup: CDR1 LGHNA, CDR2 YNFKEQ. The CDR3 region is CASSPRPYEAFF. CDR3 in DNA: TGTGCCAGCAGCCCGCGGCCTTATGAAGCTTTCTTT.

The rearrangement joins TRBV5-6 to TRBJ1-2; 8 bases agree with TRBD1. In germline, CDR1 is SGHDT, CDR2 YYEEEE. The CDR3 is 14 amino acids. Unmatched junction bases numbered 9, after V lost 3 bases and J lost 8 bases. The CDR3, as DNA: TGTGCCAGCAGCTCGGGTACAGGGGGAGACGGCTACACCTTC. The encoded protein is CASSSGTGGDGYTF.

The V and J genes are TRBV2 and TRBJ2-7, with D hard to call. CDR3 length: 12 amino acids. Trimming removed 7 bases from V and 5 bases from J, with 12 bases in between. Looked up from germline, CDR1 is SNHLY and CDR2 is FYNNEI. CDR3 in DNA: TGTGCCAGCACCGAGATAGGCGACGAGCAGTACTTC. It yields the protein CASTEIGDEQYF.

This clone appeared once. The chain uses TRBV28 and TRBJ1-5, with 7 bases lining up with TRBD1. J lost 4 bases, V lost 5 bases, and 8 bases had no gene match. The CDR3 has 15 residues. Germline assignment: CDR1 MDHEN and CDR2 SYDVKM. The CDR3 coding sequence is TGTGCCAGCAGTCCTACAGGGGTGCGTAATCAGCCCCAGCATTTT. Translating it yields CASSPTGVRNQPQHF.

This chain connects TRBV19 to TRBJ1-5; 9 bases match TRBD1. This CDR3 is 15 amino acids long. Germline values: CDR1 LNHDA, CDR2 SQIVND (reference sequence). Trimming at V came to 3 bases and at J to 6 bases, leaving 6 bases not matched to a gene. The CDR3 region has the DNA TGTGCCAGTAGTATCGGGACAGGGTCGGCTCAGCCCCAGCATTTT. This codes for CASSIGTGSAQPQHF.

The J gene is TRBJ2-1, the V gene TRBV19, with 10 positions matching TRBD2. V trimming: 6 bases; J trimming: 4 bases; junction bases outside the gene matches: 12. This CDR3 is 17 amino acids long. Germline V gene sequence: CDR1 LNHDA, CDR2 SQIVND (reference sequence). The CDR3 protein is CASRPFGTSALYNEQFF. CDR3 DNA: TGTGCCAGTAGGCCTTTCGGGACTAGCGCCTTATACAATGAGCAGTTCTTC.